This record concerns one T cell receptor beta chain sequence. The CDR3 has 13 residues. Germline CDR1 is SGHTA and CDR2 is FQGTGA. With 3 bases removed from V and 1 base from J, the gap between germline ends came to 7 bases. The sample is drawn from a study of blood T cell repertoires in COVID-19. As originally analysed: From reference gene primer amplification, estimates of nucleated cell counts were derived. Repertoires were generated with immunoSEQ multiplex PCR, while TCRdb's copy carries only in-frame clones and drops some. V and J calls and clone size are given by that table; D and trimming were obtained from the DNA. The sample contains over 250,000 clones, about four fifths of which appear only once.

The clonotype originates from a woman aged 50 to 60 who had recovered from COVID-19. The rearrangement joins TRBV7-3 to TRBJ2-7; D possibly corresponds to TRBD1 (6 bases). Sample: peripheral blood. The chain's CDR3 is CASSFGQSYEQYF. CDR3 in DNA: TGTGCCAGCAGCTTCGGACAGTCCTACGAGCAGTACTTC. Full variable domain (missing parts from reference TRBV7-3 and TRBJ2-7): GAGVSQTPSNKVTEKGKYVELRCDPISGHTALYWYRQSLGQGPEFLIYFQGTGAADDSGLPNDRFFAVRPEGSVSTLKIQRTERGDSAVYLCASSFGQSYEQYFGPGTRLTVT.